The 6 T cell receptor beta chains reported below all come from one sample, sequenced in a study of blood T cell repertoires in COVID-19. Method: immunoSEQ multiplex PCR; TCRdb's copy keeps in-frame clones and lacks some. The data show about 230,000 clones, approximately 88% seen once. Specimen: PBMCs or T cells enriched from blood (not recorded which). The receptor source for this set is a woman in her thirties or forties with acute COVID-19.

The DNA for the CDR3 is TGTGCCAGCAGACTCTTAGCGGGAGGGCCAGATACGCAGTATTTT. Its protein is CASRLLAGGPDTQYF. The rearrangement joins TRBV2 to TRBJ2-3, with 11 bases identical to TRBD2. Germline assignment: CDR1 SNHLY and CDR2 FYNNEI. Losses at the gene ends were 6 bases for V and 4 bases for J; bases not matched to a gene: 6. The CDR3 spans 15 residues.

This sequence joins TRBV9 and TRBJ2-7; 8 positions agree with TRBD2. Germline V CDR1 and CDR2: SGDLS, YYNGEE. CDR3 length: 14 residues. Trimming removed 0 bases from V and 6 bases from J; junction bases left unmatched: 5. CDR3 loop: CASSVEAGLGEQYF. The DNA for the CDR3 is TGTGCCAGCAGCGTAGAGGCGGGACTAGGCGAGCAGTACTTC.

This clone appeared a few times. The chain is built from TRBV3-1 (or the pseudogene TRBV3-2) and TRBJ1-1; D is ambiguous. This CDR3 spans 11 amino acids. V lost 9 bases and J 0 bases, leaving 5 bases between the germline ends. Germline V gives CDR1 LGHDT, CDR2 YNNKEL (reference sequence). CDR3 amino acids: CASQMNTEAFF. DNA for the CDR3: TGTGCCAGTCAGATGAACACTGAAGCTTTCTTT.

This clone has ten or more counts. The chain couples TRBV7-8 to TRBJ1-2; 8 nucleotides match TRBD1. The V segment lost 1 base and the J segment 7 bases; nucleotides outside the gene matches: 8. The CDR3 extends over 15 amino acids. Germline V gene sequence: CDR1 SGHVS, CDR2 FQNEAQ. CDR3 DNA sequence: TGTGCCAGCAGCTTAGTGGCAGGGGGCCATCCTGGCTACACCTTC. It is translated as CASSLVAGGHPGYTF.

The chain combines TRBV19 with TRBJ2-1, with D uncertain. V lost 4 bases, J lost 0 bases, and 10 bases lay in between. The CDR3 is made up of 15 amino acids. Per the germline V gene, CDR1 is LNHDA and CDR2 is SQIVND (reference sequence). The CDR3 region has the DNA TGTGCCAGTAGTACGACTCCCCTCTCCTACAATGAGCAGTTCTTC. It specifies CASSTTPLSYNEQFF.

The chain couples TRBV4-3 to TRBJ2-1, with 9 bases matching TRBD2. The CDR3 spans 16 residues. The junction had 8 bases not matched to a gene; V was cut back by 0 bases and J by 8 bases. Looked up from germline, CDR1 is LGHNA and CDR2 is YSLEER. CDR3 sequence (DNA): TGCGCCAGCAGCCAAGATCCTCGCGGGGGGGCCGATGAGCAGTTCTTC. As protein: CASSQDPRGGADEQFF.